One and the same sample provided the 3 T cell receptor beta chains below, sequenced in a study of shared clonotypes between healthy human individuals. Profiling relied on immunoSEQ multiplex PCR, and the TCRdb table lists in-frame clones only, not all of them. The profile covers around 690,000 clones, with about 90% appearing a single time and about 33% taken by the ten largest. Sequencing was done on a sample of memory CD8+ T cells from PBMCs. Subset in this sample: CD45RO+ cells pooled with CCR7-negative TemRA cells. The receptor source for this set is a man aged 18 to 35 in good health. Some clones in this sample may be carry-over from other donors' samples.

This chain uses TRBV7-8 with TRBJ2-7, with 7 bases aligning to TRBD1. V trimming: 1 base; J trimming: 3 bases; junction bases outside the gene matches: 6. The CDR3 is 15 amino acids. In germline, CDR1 is SGHVS, CDR2 FQNEAQ. CDR3: CASSLGATGIYEQYF. The CDR3 DNA is TGTGCCAGCAGCTTAGGGGCGACAGGGATCTACGAGCAGTACTTC. Full variable domain (missing parts from reference TRBV7-8 and TRBJ2-7): GAGVSQSPRYKVAKRGQDVALRCDPISGHVSLFWYQQALGQGPEFLTYFQNEAQLDKSGLPSDRFFAERPEGSVSTLKIQRTQQEDSAVYLCASSLGATGIYEQYFGPGTRLTVT.

This clone was picked up one time. J is TRBJ2-5 and V is TRBV6-6; D uncertain. The V gene's germline CDR1 is MNHNY and CDR2 SVGAGI (reference sequence). The CDR3 loop spans 15 amino acids. V lost 0 bases and J lost 3, with 11 bases in between. CDR3 amino acids: CASSYSIGVEETQYF. CDR3 DNA sequence: TGTGCCAGCAGTTACTCGATAGGAGTCGAAGAGACCCAGTACTTC.

The chain couples TRBV7-9 to TRBJ2-3, with D maybe TRBD1 (5 bases). Trimming shortened V by 8 bases and J by 1 base, and 16 bases separated the two germline ends. The V gene's germline CDR1 is SEHNR and CDR2 FQNEAQ (reference sequence). CDR3 length equals 15 residues. The CDR3, as DNA: TGTGCCAGCGGACCCAGGGATAGGGGCACAGATACGCAGTATTTT. It yields the protein CASGPRDRGTDTQYF.